Listed here is a single T cell receptor beta chain. What it binds is not known. Cultured cells yielded isolated CD4+ T cells after around 10 days. Participants received two doses of either the BNT162b2 or mRNA-1273 vaccine. The healthy vaccine recipients, who had no prior SARS-CoV-2 infection, showed negative nucleocapsid antibodies. CDR3 length equals 16 residues. Assay: immunoSEQ multiplex PCR; the TCRdb copy retains only in-frame clones and omits some. The repertoire has approximately 70,000 clones, about 73% of them found once; the top ten carry about 2.3%. This sample stems from a study of vaccination effects on CD4 cells after COVID-19.

Sequencing used CD4+ T cells from PBMCs cultured without peptide, obtained after COVID-19 vaccination. This rearrangement joins TRBV21-1 to TRBJ2-7; the table calls TRBD1, which could not be checked here. TRBV21-1 has pseudogene status. This clonotype originated in a human donor who received a COVID-19 vaccine. Here the CDR3 reads CASSKMSGGGRYEQYV. The CDR3, as DNA: TGTGCCAGCAGCAAAATGTCTGGGGGCGGAAGGTACGAGCAGTACGTC.